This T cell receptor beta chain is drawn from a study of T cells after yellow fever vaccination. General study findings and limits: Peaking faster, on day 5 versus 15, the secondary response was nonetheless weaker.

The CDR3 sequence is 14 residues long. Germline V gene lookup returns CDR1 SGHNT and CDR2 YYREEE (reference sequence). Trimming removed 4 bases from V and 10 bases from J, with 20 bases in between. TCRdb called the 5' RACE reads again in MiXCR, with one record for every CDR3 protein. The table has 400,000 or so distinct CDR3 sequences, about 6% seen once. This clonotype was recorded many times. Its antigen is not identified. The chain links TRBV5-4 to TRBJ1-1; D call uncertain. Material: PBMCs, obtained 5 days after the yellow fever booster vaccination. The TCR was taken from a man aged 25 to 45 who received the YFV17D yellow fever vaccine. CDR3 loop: CASSTRTGREGAFF. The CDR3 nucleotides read TGTGCCAGCAGCACCCGGACGGGAAGGGAGGGAGCTTTCTTT.